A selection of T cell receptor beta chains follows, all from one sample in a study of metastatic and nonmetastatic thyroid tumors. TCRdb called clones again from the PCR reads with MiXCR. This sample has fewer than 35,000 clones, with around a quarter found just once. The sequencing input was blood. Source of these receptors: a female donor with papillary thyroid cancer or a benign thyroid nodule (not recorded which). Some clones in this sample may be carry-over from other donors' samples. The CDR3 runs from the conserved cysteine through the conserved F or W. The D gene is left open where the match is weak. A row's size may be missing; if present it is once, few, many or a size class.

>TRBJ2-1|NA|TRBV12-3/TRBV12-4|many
CASSLWDPYNEQFF
TGTGCCAGCAGTCTCTGGGACCCCTACAATGAGCAGTTCTTC
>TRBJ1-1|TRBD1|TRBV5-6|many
CASSLGGDREESTEAFF
TGTGCCAGCAGCTTGGGAGGGGACAGGGAAGAGAGCACTGAAGCTTTCTTT
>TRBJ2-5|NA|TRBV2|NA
CASRELAPVRQTQYF
TGTGCCAGCAGAGAGCTAGCTCCTGTCCGACAGACCCAGTACTTC
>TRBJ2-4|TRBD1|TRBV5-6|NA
CASSPTGADIQYF
TGTGCCAGCAGCCCGACAGGGGCGGACATTCAGTACTTC
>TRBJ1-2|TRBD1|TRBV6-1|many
CASRHPGTGPCGYTF
TGTGCCAGCAGACATCCCGGGACAGGGCCTTGTGGCTACACCTTC
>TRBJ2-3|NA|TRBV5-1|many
CASGATPTSTDTQYF
TGCGCCAGCGGGGCCACTCCGACTAGCACAGATACGCAGTATTTT
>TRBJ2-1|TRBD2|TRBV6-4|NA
CASSEGTSISEQFF
TGTGCCAGCAGTGAAGGGACTAGTATTAGCGAGCAGTTCTTC
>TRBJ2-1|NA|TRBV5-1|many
CASSNEGLEQFF
TGCGCCAGCAGTAACGAGGGGCTCGAGCAGTTCTTC
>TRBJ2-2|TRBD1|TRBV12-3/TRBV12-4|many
CASSPQGTVNGELFF
TGTGCCAGCAGTCCCCAGGGGACAGTCAACGGGGAGCTGTTTTTT
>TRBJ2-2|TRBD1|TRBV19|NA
CASIPAGTANIGELFF
TGTGCCAGTATTCCAGCCGGGACAGCGAACATCGGGGAGCTGTTTTTT
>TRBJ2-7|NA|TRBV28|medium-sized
CASSLEGVEDEQYF
TGTGCCAGCAGTTTAGAGGGTGTGGAGGACGAGCAGTACTTC
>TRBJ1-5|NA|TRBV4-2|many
CASSQDSSGEQPQHF
TGTGCCAGCAGCCAAGATTCTTCAGGCGAGCAGCCCCAGCATTTT
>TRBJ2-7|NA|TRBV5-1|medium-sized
CASSFSSYEQYF
TGCGCCAGCAGCTTCAGCTCCTACGAGCAGTACTTC
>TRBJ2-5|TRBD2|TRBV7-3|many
CASSSTSGGQETQYF
TGTGCCAGCAGCTCGACTAGCGGGGGGCAAGAGACCCAGTACTTC
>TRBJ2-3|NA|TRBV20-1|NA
CSARAQDSGRRVPDTQYF
TGCAGTGCCAGAGCGCAAGATTCAGGTCGGCGGGTCCCAGATACGCAGTATTTT
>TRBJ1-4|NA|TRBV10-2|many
CASSEADFPMGEKLFF
TGCGCCAGCAGTGAGGCCGATTTCCCGATGGGTGAAAAACTGTTTTTT
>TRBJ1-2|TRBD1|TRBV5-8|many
CASSSNVHRGGYYGYTF
TGTGCCAGCAGCTCGAATGTACACAGGGGTGGCTACTATGGCTACACCTTC
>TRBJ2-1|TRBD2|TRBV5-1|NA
CASSSSGEGLGNEQFF
TGCGCCAGCAGCTCCTCGGGGGAGGGTCTAGGCAATGAGCAGTTCTTC
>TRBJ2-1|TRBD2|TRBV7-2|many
CASSLDGRSYNEQFF
TGTGCCAGCAGCTTAGACGGGAGGTCCTACAATGAGCAGTTCTTC
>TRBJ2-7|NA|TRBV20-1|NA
CSAREGLEQYF
TGCAGTGCTAGAGAGGGTCTTGAGCAGTACTTC
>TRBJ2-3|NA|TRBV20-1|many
CSAYGAESTDTQYF
TGCAGTGCATATGGGGCGGAGAGCACAGATACGCAGTATTTT
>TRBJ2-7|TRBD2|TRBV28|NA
CASSITGLAGDIEHYF
TGTGCCAGCAGCATAACGGGACTAGCGGGAGACATCGAGCATTACTTC
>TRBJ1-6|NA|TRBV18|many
CASSPLGVITLNSPLHF
TGTGCCAGCTCACCTCTCGGGGTTATTACCCTTAATTCTCCCCTCCACTTT
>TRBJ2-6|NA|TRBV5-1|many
CASSLVGTGANVLTF
TGCGCCAGCAGCTTGGTAGGAACTGGGGCCAACGTCCTGACTTTC
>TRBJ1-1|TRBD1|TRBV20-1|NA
CSAPHEGGLNTEAFF
TGCAGTGCTCCCCACGAAGGGGGCCTGAACACTGAAGCTTTCTTT
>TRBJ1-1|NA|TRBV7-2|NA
CASSLERNTEAFF
TGTGCCAGCAGCCTTGAAAGGAACACTGAAGCTTTCTTT
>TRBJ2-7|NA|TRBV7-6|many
CASSPVRTRSSYEQYF
TGTGCCAGCAGCCCCGTCAGGACACGAAGCTCCTACGAGCAGTACTTC
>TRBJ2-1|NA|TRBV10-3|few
CAISDSLIRLEPQFF
TGTGCCATCAGTGATTCACTGATACGACTTGAACCGCAGTTCTTC